This is a list of T cell receptor beta chains from one sample in a study of control samples from healthy donors and cancer patients. Sequenced by immunoSEQ multiplex PCR; TCRdb stores in-frame clones only, minus some. Here the sample spans 350,000 to 450,000 clones, more than 80% being singletons. The sample consisted of PBMCs. Source of these receptors: a man aged 35 to 55 with head and neck cancer. Each CDR3 is given with its conserved first and last residue. A D gene is named only where the DNA matches it firmly.

V: TRBV7-3
J: TRBJ2-7
D: .
CDR3: CASSPQGGAFSYEQYF

V: TRBV5-4
J: TRBJ2-2
D: TRBD1
CDR3: CASRSMGQRNTGELFF

V: TRBV5-8
J: TRBJ1-1
D: .
CDR3: CASSEGTSQAFF

V: TRBV20-1
J: TRBJ1-2
D: .
CDR3: CSGTPREGYTF

V: TRBV7-2
J: TRBJ1-2
D: TRBD1
CDR3: CASSLAPAGGLDGYTF

V: TRBV23-1
J: TRBJ1-2
D: .
CDR3: CASSQSLPGQANYGYTF

V: TRBV12-3/TRBV12-4
J: TRBJ2-7
D: .
CDR3: CASRRGGYEQYF

V: TRBV6-1
J: TRBJ1-5
D: .
CDR3: CASSPGGNQPQHF

V: TRBV28
J: TRBJ2-2
D: .
CDR3: CATIGRPRTGELFF

V: TRBV7-2
J: TRBJ2-5
D: .
CDR3: CASRLNQETQYF

V: TRBV5-6
J: TRBJ2-3
D: .
CDR3: CASSFGSSTDTQYF

V: TRBV30
J: TRBJ1-1
D: TRBD1
CDR3: CAWRGDTGGVGLEAFF

V: TRBV6-4
J: TRBJ2-2
D: .
CDR3: CASSGVGTGELFF

V: TRBV29-1
J: TRBJ2-7
D: TRBD2
CDR3: CSVGLAGVPYEQYF

V: TRBV7-7
J: TRBJ2-5
D: .
CDR3: CASSSRESFGETQYF

V: TRBV2
J: TRBJ2-1
D: .
CDR3: CASTSGRGRYEQFF

V: TRBV20-1
J: TRBJ2-7
D: TRBD1
CDR3: CSAGTDYEQYF

V: TRBV9
J: TRBJ2-7
D: .
CDR3: CASSVDGNYEQYF

V: TRBV21-1
J: TRBJ2-7
D: .
CDR3: CASSNESSVGGRDESYEQYF

V: TRBV7-2
J: TRBJ2-7
D: .
CDR3: CASSLGTTGLYEQYF

V: TRBV25-1
J: TRBJ2-2
D: TRBD1
CDR3: CASSGQGYTGELFF

V: TRBV6-6
J: TRBJ1-1
D: .
CDR3: CASREGTEAFF

V: TRBV9
J: TRBJ2-3
D: .
CDR3: CASSRRGGADTQYF

V: TRBV13
J: TRBJ2-2
D: .
CDR3: CASSLRGGTFTGELFF

V: TRBV6-1
J: TRBJ1-2
D: .
CDR3: CASSEGGRTTNSYGYTF

V: TRBV3-1/TRBV3-2
J: TRBJ1-1
D: .
CDR3: CASSLESGPANTEAFF

V: TRBV6-6
J: TRBJ2-7
D: .
CDR3: CASKVGASYEQYF

V: TRBV10-1
J: TRBJ1-1
D: .
CDR3: CASSEDTRDTEAFF

V: TRBV29-1
J: TRBJ2-5
D: .
CDR3: CSVLPSQETQYF

V: TRBV7-6
J: TRBJ1-1
D: TRBD1
CDR3: CASSYGQGAMNTEAFF

V: TRBV6-6
J: TRBJ1-2
D: TRBD1
CDR3: CASIQLPGTAHFTF

V: TRBV9
J: TRBJ2-5
D: .
CDR3: CASSVSPGGQQETQYF

V: TRBV10-1
J: TRBJ2-1
D: TRBD2
CDR3: CASSAGLGFSYNEQFF

V: TRBV7-2
J: TRBJ1-5
D: TRBD1
CDR3: CASSPRQGVGPQHF

V: TRBV9
J: TRBJ2-1
D: TRBD2
CDR3: CASSPLGRGSYNEQFF

V: TRBV5-6
J: TRBJ2-1
D: .
CDR3: CASSREDYSSYNEQFF

V: TRBV28
J: TRBJ2-3
D: TRBD2
CDR3: CASTAGGRTDTQYF

V: TRBV9
J: TRBJ2-1
D: TRBD2
CDR3: CASSASGSSYNEQFF

V: TRBV29-1
J: TRBJ2-1
D: .
CDR3: CSVTLRINEQFF

V: TRBV19
J: TRBJ2-1
D: .
CDR3: CASSMQGDYYNEQFF

V: TRBV3-1/TRBV3-2
J: TRBJ1-1
D: .
CDR3: CASSQGEGRTEAFF

V: TRBV5-4
J: TRBJ1-1
D: .
CDR3: CASSLPGQNTEAFF